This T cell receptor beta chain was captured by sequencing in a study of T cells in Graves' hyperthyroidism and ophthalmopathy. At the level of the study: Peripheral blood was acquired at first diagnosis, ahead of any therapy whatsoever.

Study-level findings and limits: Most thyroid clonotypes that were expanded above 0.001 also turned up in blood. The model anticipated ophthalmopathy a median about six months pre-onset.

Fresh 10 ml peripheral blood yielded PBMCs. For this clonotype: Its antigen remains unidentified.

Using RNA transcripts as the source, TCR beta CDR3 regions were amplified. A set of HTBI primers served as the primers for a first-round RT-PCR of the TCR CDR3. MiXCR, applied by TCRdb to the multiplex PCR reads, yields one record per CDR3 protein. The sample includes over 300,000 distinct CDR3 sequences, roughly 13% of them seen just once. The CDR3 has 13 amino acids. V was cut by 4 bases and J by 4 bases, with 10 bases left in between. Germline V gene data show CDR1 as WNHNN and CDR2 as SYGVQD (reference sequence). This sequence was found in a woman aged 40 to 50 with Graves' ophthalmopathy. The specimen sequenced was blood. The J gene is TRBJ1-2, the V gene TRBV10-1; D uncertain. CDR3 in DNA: TGCGCCAGCAGTGGCTCACCGCTCTATGGCTACACCTTC. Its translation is CASSGSPLYGYTF.